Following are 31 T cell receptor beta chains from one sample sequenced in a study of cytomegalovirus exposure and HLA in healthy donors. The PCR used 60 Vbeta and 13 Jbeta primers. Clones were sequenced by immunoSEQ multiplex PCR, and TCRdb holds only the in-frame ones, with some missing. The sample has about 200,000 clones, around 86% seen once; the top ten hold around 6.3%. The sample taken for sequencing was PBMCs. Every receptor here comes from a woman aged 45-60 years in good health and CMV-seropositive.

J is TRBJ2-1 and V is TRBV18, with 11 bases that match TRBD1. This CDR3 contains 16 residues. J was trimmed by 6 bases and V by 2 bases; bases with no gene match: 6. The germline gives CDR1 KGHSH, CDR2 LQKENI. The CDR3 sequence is CASSPSRDRGFNEQFF. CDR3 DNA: TGTGCCAGCTCACCAAGCCGGGACAGGGGGTTCAATGAGCAGTTCTTC.

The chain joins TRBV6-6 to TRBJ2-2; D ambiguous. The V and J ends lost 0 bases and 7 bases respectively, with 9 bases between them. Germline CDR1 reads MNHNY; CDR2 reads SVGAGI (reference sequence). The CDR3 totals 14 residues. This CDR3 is CASSYSTSVGELFF. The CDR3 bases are TGTGCCAGCAGTTACTCGACCAGCGTCGGGGAGCTGTTTTTT.

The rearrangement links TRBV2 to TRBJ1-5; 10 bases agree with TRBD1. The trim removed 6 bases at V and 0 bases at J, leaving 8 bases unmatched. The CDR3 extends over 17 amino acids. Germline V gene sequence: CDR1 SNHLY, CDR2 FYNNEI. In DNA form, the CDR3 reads TGTGCCAGCAGATGGACAGGGGGGCCGTATAGCAATCAGCCCCAGCATTTT. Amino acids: CASRWTGGPYSNQPQHF.

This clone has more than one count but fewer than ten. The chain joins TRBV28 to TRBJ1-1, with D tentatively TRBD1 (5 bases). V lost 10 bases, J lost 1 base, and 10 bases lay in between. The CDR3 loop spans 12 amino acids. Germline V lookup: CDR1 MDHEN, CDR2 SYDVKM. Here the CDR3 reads CAIDTGNTEAFF. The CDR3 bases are TGTGCCATCGATACAGGGAACACTGAAGCTTTCTTT. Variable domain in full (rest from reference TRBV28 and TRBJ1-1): DVKVTQSSRYLVKRTGEKVFLECVQDMDHENMFWYRQDPGLGLRLIYFSYDVKMKEKGDIPEGYSVSREKKERFSLILESASTNQTSMYLCAIDTGNTEAFFGQGTRLTVV.

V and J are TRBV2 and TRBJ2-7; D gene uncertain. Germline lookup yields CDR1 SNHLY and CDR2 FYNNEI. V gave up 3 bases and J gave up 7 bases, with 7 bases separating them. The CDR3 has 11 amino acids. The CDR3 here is CASSELQEQYF. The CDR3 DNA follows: TGTGCCAGCAGTGAGCTCCAGGAGCAGTACTTC.

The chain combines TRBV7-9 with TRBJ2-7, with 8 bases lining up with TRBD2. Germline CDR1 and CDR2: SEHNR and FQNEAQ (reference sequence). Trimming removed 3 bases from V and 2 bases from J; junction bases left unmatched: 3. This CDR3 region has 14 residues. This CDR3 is CASSFGGATYEQYF. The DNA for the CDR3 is TGTGCCAGCAGCTTCGGGGGGGCGACCTACGAGCAGTACTTC.

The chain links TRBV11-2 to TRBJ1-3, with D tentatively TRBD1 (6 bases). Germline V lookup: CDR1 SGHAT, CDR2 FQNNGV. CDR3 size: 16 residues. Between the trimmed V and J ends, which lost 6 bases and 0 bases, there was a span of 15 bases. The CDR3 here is CASSRITGSSGNTIYF. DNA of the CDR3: TGTGCCAGCAGTCGTATTACAGGGAGCTCTGGAAACACCATATATTTT. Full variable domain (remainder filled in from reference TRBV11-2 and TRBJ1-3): EAGVAQSPRYKIIEKRQSVAFWCNPISGHATLYWYQQILGQGPKLLIQFQNNGVVDDSQLPKDRFSAERLKGVDSTLKIQPAKLEDSAVYLCASSRITGSSGNTIYFGEGSWLTVV.

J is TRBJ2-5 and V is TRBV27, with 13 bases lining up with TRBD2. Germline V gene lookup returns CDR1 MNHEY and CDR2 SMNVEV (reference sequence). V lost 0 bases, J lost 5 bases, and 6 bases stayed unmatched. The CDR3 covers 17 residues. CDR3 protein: CASSLSKGTSGEETQYF. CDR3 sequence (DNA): TGTGCCAGCAGTTTATCGAAGGGGACTAGCGGGGAGGAGACCCAGTACTTC.

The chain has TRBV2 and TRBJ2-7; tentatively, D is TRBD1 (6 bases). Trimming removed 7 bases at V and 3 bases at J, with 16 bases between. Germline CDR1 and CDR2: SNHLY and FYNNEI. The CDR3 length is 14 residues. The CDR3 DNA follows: TGTGCCAGCATCGGGTCCGGACAGATCTACGAGCAGTACTTC. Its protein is CASIGSGQIYEQYF.

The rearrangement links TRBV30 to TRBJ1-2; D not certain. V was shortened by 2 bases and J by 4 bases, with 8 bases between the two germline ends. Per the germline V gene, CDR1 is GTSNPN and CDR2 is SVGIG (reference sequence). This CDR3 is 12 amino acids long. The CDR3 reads CAWSINSYGYTF. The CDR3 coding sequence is TGTGCCTGGAGTATCAACAGCTATGGCTACACCTTC.

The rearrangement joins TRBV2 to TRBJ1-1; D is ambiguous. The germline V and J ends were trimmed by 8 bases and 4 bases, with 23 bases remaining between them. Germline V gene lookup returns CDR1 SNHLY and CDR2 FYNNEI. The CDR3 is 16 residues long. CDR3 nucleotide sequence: TGTGCCAGCGTGCATAGGGCCCGGGGAGGAACCACTGAAGCTTTCTTT. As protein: CASVHRARGGTTEAFF.

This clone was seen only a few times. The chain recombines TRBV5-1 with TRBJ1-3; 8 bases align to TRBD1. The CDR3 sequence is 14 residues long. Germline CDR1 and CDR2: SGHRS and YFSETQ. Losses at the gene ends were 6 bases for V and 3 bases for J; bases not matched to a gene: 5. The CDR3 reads CASKTGEFGNTIYF. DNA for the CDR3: TGCGCCAGCAAGACAGGGGAATTTGGAAACACCATATATTTT. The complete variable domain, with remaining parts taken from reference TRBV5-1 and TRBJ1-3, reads KAGVTQTPRYLIKTRGQQVTLSCSPISGHRSVSWYQQTPGQGLQFLFEYFSETQRNKGNFPGRFSGRQFSNSRSEMNVSTLELGDSALYLCASKTGEFGNTIYFGEGSWLTVV.

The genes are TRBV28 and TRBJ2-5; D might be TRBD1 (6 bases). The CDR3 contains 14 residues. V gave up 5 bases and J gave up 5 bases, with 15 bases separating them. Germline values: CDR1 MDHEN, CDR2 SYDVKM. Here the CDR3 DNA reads TGTGCCAGCAGTCCCTGGACAGCCCCCGAGACCCAGTACTTC. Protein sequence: CASSPWTAPETQYF.

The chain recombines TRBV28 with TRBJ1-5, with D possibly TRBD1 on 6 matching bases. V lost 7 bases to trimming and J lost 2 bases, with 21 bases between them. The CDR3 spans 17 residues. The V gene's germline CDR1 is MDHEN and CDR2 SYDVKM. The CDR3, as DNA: TGTGCCAGCAATACAAGCCGGCGTGGGGGCGGCAATCAGCCCCAGCATTTT. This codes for CASNTSRRGGGNQPQHF.

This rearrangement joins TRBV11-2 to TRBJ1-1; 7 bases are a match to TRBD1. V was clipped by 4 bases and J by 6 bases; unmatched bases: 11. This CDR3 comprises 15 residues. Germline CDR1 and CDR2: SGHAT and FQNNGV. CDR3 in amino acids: CASSYETGWVAEAFF. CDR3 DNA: TGTGCCAGCAGCTACGAGACAGGGTGGGTAGCTGAAGCTTTCTTT.

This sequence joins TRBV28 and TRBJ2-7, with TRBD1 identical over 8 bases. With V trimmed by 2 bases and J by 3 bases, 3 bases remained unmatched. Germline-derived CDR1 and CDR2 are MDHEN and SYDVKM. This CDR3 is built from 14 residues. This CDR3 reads CASSLPTGGYEQYF. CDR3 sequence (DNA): TGTGCCAGCAGTTTACCTACAGGGGGCTACGAGCAGTACTTC.

CDR3: CASSLVYGLGEGETQYF. The CDR3 DNA reads as TGTGCCAGCAGCTTAGTTTATGGCCTCGGGGAGGGAGAGACCCAGTACTTC. The chain links TRBV7-8 to TRBJ2-5; 7 bases match TRBD2. In germline, CDR1 is SGHVS, CDR2 FQNEAQ. This CDR3 comprises 17 residues. V lost 1 base to trimming and J lost 4 bases; unmatched junction nucleotides: 12.

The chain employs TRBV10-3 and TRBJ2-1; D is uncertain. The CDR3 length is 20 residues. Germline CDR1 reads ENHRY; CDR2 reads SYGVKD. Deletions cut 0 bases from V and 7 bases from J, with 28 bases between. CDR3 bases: TGTGCCATCAGTGAGTCGAGGATAATCGGTTCTAGAGCTTTAGGTAATGAGCAGTTCTTC. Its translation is CAISESRIIGSRALGNEQFF.

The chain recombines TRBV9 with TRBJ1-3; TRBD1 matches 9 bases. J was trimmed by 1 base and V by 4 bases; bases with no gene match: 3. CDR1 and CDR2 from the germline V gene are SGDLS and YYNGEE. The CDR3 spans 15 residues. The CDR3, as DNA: TGTGCCAGCAGCACCGGGACAGGGTCTGGAAACACCATATATTTT. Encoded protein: CASSTGTGSGNTIYF.

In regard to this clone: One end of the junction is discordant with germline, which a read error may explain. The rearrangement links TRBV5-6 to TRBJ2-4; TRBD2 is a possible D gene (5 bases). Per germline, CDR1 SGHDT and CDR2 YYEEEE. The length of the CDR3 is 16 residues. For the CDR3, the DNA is TGTGCCAGCAGCTTAGACGGGCCTCTAGCCAAAAACAGTCAGTACTTC. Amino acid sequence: CASSLDGPLAKNSQYF. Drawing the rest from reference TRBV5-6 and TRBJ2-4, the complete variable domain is DAGVTQSPTHLIKTRGQQVTLRCSPKSGHDTVSWYQQALGQGPQFIFQYYEEEERQRGNFPDRFSGHQFPNYSSELNVNALLLGDSALYLCASSLDGPLAKNSQYFGAGTRLSVL.

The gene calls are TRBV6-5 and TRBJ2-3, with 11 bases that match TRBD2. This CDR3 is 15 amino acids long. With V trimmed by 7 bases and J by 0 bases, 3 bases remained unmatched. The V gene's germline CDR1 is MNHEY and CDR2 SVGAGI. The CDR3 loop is CASTRTSGSTDTQYF. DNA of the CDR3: TGTGCCAGCACCCGGACTAGCGGGAGCACAGATACGCAGTATTTT.

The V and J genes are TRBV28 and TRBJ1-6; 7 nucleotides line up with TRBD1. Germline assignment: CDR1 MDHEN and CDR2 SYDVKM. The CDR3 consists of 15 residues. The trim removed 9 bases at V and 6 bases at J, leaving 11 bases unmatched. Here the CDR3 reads CASMGLGQINSPLHF. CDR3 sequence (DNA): TGTGCCAGTATGGGGCTGGGACAGATTAATTCACCCCTCCACTTT.

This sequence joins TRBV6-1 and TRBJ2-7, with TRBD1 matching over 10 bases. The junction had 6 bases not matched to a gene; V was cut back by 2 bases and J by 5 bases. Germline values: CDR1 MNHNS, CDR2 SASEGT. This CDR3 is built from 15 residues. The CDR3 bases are TGTGCCAGCAGTGAATTGCGGACAGGGGGTGACGAGCAGTACTTC. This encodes CASSELRTGGDEQYF.

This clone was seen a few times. Here the CDR3 DNA reads TGTGCCAGCAGCCAGGGAGGGGTCGGAGCTTTCTTT. Translating gives CASSQGGVGAFF. This chain links TRBV7-9 with TRBJ1-1, with D perhaps TRBD1 (5 bases). Trimming removed 5 bases at V and 10 bases at J, with 14 bases between. The CDR3 contains 12 residues. Germline assignment: CDR1 SEHNR and CDR2 FQNEAQ (reference sequence). Full variable domain (missing parts from reference TRBV7-9 and TRBJ1-1): DTGVSQNPRHKITKRGQNVTFRCDPISEHNRLYWYRQTLGQGPEFLTYFQNEAQLEKSRLLSDRFSAERPKGSFSTLEIQRTEQGDSAMYLCASSQGGVGAFFGQGTRLTVV.

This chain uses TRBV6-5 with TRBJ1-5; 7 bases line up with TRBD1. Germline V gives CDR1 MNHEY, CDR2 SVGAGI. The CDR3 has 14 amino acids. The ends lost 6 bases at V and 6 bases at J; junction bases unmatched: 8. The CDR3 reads CASRTTGVGQPQHF. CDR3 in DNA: TGTGCCAGCAGAACCACAGGGGTTGGTCAGCCCCAGCATTTT.

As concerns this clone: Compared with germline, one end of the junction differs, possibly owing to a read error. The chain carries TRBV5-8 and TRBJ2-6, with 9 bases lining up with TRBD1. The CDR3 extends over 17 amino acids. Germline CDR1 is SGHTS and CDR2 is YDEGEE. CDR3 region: CASSLRDRVAGANGLTF. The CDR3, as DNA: TGTGCCAGCAGCCTCCGGGACAGGGTAGCAGGGGCCAACGGCCTGACTTTC.

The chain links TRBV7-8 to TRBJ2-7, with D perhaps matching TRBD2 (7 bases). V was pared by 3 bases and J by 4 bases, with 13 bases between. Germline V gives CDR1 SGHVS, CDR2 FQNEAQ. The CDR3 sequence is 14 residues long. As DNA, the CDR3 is TGTGCCAGCAGCTTTTCGGGGGGCGCGTACGAGCAGTACTTC. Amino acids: CASSFSGGAYEQYF.

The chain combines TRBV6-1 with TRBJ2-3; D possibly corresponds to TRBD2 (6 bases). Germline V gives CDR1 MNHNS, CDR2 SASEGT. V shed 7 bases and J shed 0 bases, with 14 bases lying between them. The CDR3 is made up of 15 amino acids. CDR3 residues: CASTFSGESTDTQYF. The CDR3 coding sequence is TGTGCCAGCACCTTTAGCGGAGAGAGCACAGATACGCAGTATTTT.

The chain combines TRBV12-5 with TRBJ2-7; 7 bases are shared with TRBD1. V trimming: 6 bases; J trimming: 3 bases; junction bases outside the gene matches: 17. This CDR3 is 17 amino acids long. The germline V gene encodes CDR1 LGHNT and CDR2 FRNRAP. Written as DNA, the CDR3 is TGTGCTAGTGGCTTTTTCGGATCGAGGACAGGAATCTACGAGCAGTACTTC. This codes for CASGFFGSRTGIYEQYF.

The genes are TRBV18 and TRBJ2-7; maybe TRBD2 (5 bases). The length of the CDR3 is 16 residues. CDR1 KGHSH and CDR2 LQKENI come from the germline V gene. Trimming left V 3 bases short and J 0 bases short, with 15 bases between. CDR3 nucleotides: TGTGCCAGCTCACCTCCAGTTAGCGCATCCTCCTACGAGCAGTACTTC. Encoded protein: CASSPPVSASSYEQYF.

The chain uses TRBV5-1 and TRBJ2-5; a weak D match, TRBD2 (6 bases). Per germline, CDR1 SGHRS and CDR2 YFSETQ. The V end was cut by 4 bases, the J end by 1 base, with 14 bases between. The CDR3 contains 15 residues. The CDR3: CASSAAGSLQETQYF. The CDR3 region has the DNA TGCGCCAGCAGCGCAGCCGGGAGCCTCCAAGAGACCCAGTACTTC. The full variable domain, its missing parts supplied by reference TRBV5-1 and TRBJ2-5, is KAGVTQTPRYLIKTRGQQVTLSCSPISGHRSVSWYQQTPGQGLQFLFEYFSETQRNKGNFPGRFSGRQFSNSRSEMNVSTLELGDSALYLCASSAAGSLQETQYFGPGTRLLVL.